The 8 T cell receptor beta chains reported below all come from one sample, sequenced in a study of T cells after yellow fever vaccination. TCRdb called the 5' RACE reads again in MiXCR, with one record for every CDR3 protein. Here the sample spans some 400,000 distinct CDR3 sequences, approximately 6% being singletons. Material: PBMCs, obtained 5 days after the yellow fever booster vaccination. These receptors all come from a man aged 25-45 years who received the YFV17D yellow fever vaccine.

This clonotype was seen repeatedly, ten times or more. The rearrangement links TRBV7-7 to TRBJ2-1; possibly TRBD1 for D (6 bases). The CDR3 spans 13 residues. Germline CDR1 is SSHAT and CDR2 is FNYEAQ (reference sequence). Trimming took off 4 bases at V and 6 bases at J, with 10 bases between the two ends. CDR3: CASSYDRTNEQFF. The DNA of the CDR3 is TGTGCCAGCAGCTATGACAGGACCAATGAGCAGTTCTTC. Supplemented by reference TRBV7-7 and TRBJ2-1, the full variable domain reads GAGVSQSPRYKVTKRGQDVTLRCDPISSHATLYWYQQALGQGPEFLTYFNYEAQPDKSGLPSDRFSAERPEGSISTLTIQRTEQRDSAMYRCASSYDRTNEQFFGPGTRLTVL.

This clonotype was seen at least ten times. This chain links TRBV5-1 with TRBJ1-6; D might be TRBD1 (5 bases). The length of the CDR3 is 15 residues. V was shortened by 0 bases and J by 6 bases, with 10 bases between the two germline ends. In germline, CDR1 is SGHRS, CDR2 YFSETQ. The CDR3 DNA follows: TGCGCCAGCAGCTTGGGCGGGACGGCTAATTCACCCCTCCACTTT. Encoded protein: CASSLGGTANSPLHF.

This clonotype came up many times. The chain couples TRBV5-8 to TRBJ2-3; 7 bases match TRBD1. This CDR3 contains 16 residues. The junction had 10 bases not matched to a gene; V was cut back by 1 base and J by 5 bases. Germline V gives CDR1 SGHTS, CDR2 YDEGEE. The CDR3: CASSLLPGGIRDTQYF. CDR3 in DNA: TGTGCCAGCAGCTTGCTTCCAGGGGGTATCAGAGATACGCAGTATTTT.

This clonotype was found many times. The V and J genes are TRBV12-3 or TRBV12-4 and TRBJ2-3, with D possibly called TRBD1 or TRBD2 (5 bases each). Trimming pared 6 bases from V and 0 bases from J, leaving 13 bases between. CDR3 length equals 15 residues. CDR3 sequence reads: CASRVTRGSTDTQYF. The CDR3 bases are TGTGCCAGCAGGGTTACTAGGGGCAGCACAGATACGCAGTATTTT.

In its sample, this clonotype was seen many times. The CDR3 sequence is CASSQTGQGAYEQYF. The CDR3 nucleotides are TGTGCCAGCAGCCAAACTGGACAGGGGGCCTACGAGCAGTACTTC. The chain carries TRBV16 and TRBJ2-7, with TRBD1 identical over 10 bases. The CDR3 contains 15 residues. The germline V gene encodes CDR1 KGHSY and CDR2 FQNENV. Trimming removed 2 bases from V and 2 bases from J; junction bases left unmatched: 3. Together with reference TRBV16 and TRBJ2-7, the CDR3 gives the full variable domain: GEEVAQTPKHLVRGEGQKAKLYCAPIKGHSYVFWYQQVLKNEFKFLISFQNENVFDETGMPKERFSAKCLPNSPCSLEIQATKLEDSAVYFCASSQTGQGAYEQYFGPGTRLTVT.

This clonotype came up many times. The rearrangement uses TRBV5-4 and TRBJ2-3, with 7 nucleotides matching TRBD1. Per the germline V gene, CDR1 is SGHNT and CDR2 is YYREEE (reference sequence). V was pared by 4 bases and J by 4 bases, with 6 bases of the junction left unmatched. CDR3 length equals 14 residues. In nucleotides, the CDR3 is TGTGCCAGCAGCCGAAGACAGGGCCCAGATACGCAGTATTTT. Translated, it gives CASSRRQGPDTQYF. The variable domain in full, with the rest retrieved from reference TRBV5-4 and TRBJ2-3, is ETGVTQSPTHLIKTRGQQVTLRCSSQSGHNTVSWYQQALGQGPQFIFQYYREEENGRGNFPPRFSGLQFPNYSSELNVNALELDDSALYLCASSRRQGPDTQYFGPGTRLTVL.

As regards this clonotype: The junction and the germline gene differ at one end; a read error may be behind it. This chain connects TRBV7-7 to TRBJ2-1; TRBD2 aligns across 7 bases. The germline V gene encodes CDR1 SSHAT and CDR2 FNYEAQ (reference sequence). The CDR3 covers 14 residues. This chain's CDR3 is CASSLDGGSNEQFF. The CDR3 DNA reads TGTGCTAGCAGCTTAGACGGGGGGAGCAATGAGCAGTTCTTC.

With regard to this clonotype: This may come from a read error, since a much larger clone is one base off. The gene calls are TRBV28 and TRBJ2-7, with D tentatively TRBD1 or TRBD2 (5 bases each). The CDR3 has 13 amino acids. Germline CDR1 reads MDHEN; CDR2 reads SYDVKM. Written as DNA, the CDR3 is TGTGCCAGCAGTCCACCCGGGGCCCCCGAGCTGTACTTC. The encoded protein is CASSPPGAPELYF.